The next 18 T cell receptor beta chains were all read from a single sample in a study of blood T cell repertoires in COVID-19. Profiled with immunoSEQ multiplex PCR; TCRdb holds only in-frame clones, not every one. The table includes 250,000 to 300,000 clones, 86% detected once. The sequenced sample consisted of peripheral blood. These receptors were taken from a woman aged 30 to 39 with COVID-19, enrolled during active disease.

This chain joins TRBV6-6 and TRBJ1-2; D not resolved. The CDR3 extends over 11 amino acids. V was trimmed by 6 bases and J by 7 bases, leaving 9 bases between them. Germline CDR1 reads MNHNY; CDR2 reads SVGAGI (reference sequence). CDR3 nucleotide sequence: TGTGCCAGCAGCCTCCTAGGTGGCTACACCTTC. This gives the protein CASSLLGGYTF.

This clone was seen a single time. The gene calls are TRBV5-4 and TRBJ2-3; tentatively, D is TRBD2 (6 bases). Germline V lookup: CDR1 SGHNT, CDR2 YYREEE (reference sequence). The ends were cut back, 1 base at V and 3 bases at J, with 15 bases in the middle. The CDR3 has 16 residues. CDR3 in DNA: TGTGCCAGCAGCTTGCGAATTGGCGGGGAGACAGATACGCAGTATTTT. Its translation: CASSLRIGGETDTQYF. Filled out from reference TRBV5-4 and TRBJ2-3, the complete variable domain reads ETGVTQSPTHLIKTRGQQVTLRCSSQSGHNTVSWYQQALGQGPQFIFQYYREEENGRGNFPPRFSGLQFPNYSSELNVNALELDDSALYLCASSLRIGGETDTQYFGPGTRLTVL.

This chain links TRBV7-8 with TRBJ1-5; 7 nucleotides align to TRBD1. The CDR3 has 16 amino acids. CDR1 SGHVS and CDR2 FQNEAQ come from the germline V gene. Losses at the gene ends were 4 bases for V and 3 bases for J; bases not matched to a gene: 9. The CDR3 sequence: CASSSEGAGINQPQHF. The CDR3, as DNA: TGTGCCAGCAGCTCCGAGGGGGCAGGGATCAATCAGCCCCAGCATTTT.

This chain uses TRBV7-6 with TRBJ1-6; no definite D call. V was pared by 0 bases and J by 7 bases, with 7 bases between. Germline V gene sequence: CDR1 SGHVS, CDR2 FNYEAQ. This CDR3 comprises 14 residues. DNA for the CDR3: TGTGCCAGCAGCTTAGCTGGCGGGAATTCACCCCTCCACTTT. This gives the protein CASSLAGGNSPLHF.

The chain employs TRBV27 and TRBJ2-7; 7 bases map to TRBD1. J gave up 4 bases and V 2 bases, and 5 bases lay outside the gene matches. This CDR3 comprises 14 residues. Germline V gene data show CDR1 as MNHEY and CDR2 as SMNVEV (reference sequence). The CDR3 nucleotides are TGTGCCAGCAGTTTAGAACAGGGGAATTACGAGCAGTACTTC. Its protein product is CASSLEQGNYEQYF.

The V call is TRBV6-4, the J call TRBJ2-3; D may be TRBD2 (7 bases). The CDR3 covers 16 residues. Germline V gene data show CDR1 as MRHNA and CDR2 as SNTAGT. The V end lost 1 base, the J end lost 5 bases, and 16 bases lay between the germline ends. CDR3: CASSDLAGASGDTQYF. The CDR3 bases are TGTGCCAGCAGTGACTTGGCGGGGGCCTCGGGAGATACGCAGTATTTT.

This chain uses TRBV2 with TRBJ2-2, with 11 bases matching TRBD2. Trimming cost V 7 bases and J 3 bases; bases outside gene matches: 4. CDR3 length equals 15 residues. Germline V gene data show CDR1 as SNHLY and CDR2 as FYNNEI. The CDR3 spells CASKGTSGYTGELFF. In DNA form, the CDR3 reads TGTGCCAGCAAAGGGACTAGCGGATACACCGGGGAGCTGTTTTTT.

This chain links TRBV27 with TRBJ2-1; unclear D gene. CDR3 length: 12 amino acids. Germline-derived CDR1 and CDR2 are MNHEY and SMNVEV (reference sequence). V dropped 3 bases and J dropped 5 bases, with 5 bases sitting between them. CDR3 protein: CASSFPDNEQFF. The CDR3 nucleotides are TGTGCCAGCAGTTTCCCCGACAATGAGCAGTTCTTC.

The chain joins TRBV11-2 to TRBJ1-1; D remains unclear. The CDR3 extends over 10 amino acids. CDR1 and CDR2 from the germline V gene are SGHAT and FQNNGV. Trimming removed 5 bases from V and 7 bases from J, with 5 bases in between. This chain's CDR3 is CASSPGEAFF. DNA for the CDR3: TGTGCCAGCAGCCCCGGTGAAGCTTTCTTT.

The V and J genes are TRBV19 and TRBJ1-6; D uncertain. The germline gives CDR1 LNHDA, CDR2 SQIVND (reference sequence). This CDR3 has 16 amino acids. Trimming removed 3 bases from V and 0 bases from J, with 9 bases in between. CDR3 amino acids: CASSIGDYSYNSPLHF. In nucleotides, the CDR3 is TGTGCCAGTAGTATCGGGGATTACTCCTATAATTCACCCCTCCACTTT.

V usage is TRBV7-2 and J usage is TRBJ2-7, with 9 nucleotides matching TRBD2. The CDR3 totals 15 residues. Trimming removed 3 bases from V and 0 bases from J; junction bases left unmatched: 3. Per the germline V gene, CDR1 is SGHTA and CDR2 is FQGNSA. The CDR3 protein is CASSFIAGDSYEQYF. The CDR3 coding sequence is TGTGCCAGCAGCTTCATAGCGGGGGACTCCTACGAGCAGTACTTC.

The genes are TRBV6-5 and TRBJ1-2; no clear D gene. The V end was cut by 6 bases, the J end by 2 bases, with 7 bases between. Germline V lookup: CDR1 MNHEY, CDR2 SVGAGI. CDR3 length equals 12 residues. CDR3 sequence: CASSVRNYGYTF. CDR3 coding DNA: TGTGCCAGCAGCGTCAGAAACTATGGCTACACCTTC.

The chain joins TRBV6-6 to TRBJ1-5; 9 nucleotides match TRBD1. J gave up 5 bases and V 0 bases, and 2 bases lay outside the gene matches. The germline CDR1 and CDR2 sequences are MNHNY and SVGAGI (reference sequence). This CDR3 comprises 15 residues. The DNA of the CDR3 is TGTGCCAGCAGTTACTCTAGACAGGGGGATCAGCCCCAGCATTTT. This translates into CASSYSRQGDQPQHF.

The V and J genes are TRBV3-1 (or the pseudogene TRBV3-2) and TRBJ1-3, with 10 positions matching TRBD1. The CDR3 has 13 amino acids. The junction had 2 bases not matched to a gene; V was cut back by 8 bases and J by 4 bases. Germline V gene lookup returns CDR1 LGHDT and CDR2 YNNKEL (reference sequence). The CDR3 reads CASRDRGGNTIYF. The DNA for the CDR3 is TGTGCCAGCCGGGACAGGGGAGGAAACACCATATATTTT.

This chain connects TRBV5-1 to TRBJ2-3; no clear D. The CDR3 spans 12 residues. V was cut by 4 bases and J by 6 bases, with 9 bases left in between. Germline CDR1 and CDR2: SGHRS and YFSETQ. The CDR3 is CASSRQADTQYF. CDR3 in DNA: TGCGCCAGCAGCCGGCAGGCGGATACGCAGTATTTT.

The rearrangement joins TRBV20-1 to TRBJ2-7, with a weak D call TRBD2 (5 bases). The ends were cut back, 3 bases at V and 5 bases at J, with 17 bases in the middle. The CDR3 is 14 amino acids. Germline CDR1 DFQATT, CDR2 SNEGSKA (reference sequence). As DNA, the CDR3 is TGCAGTGCTAGTAAACGGGGTTTAATTGACGAGCAGTACTTC. Translated, it gives CSASKRGLIDEQYF.

The rearrangement uses TRBV9 and TRBJ2-2, with a weak D call TRBD2 (5 bases). Germline V lookup: CDR1 SGDLS, CDR2 YYNGEE. The germline V and J ends were trimmed by 6 bases and 6 bases, with 12 bases remaining between them. This CDR3 is 13 amino acids long. The CDR3: CASTHEGAGELFF. The CDR3, as DNA: TGTGCCAGCACTCACGAGGGCGCCGGGGAGCTGTTTTTT.

The rearrangement uses TRBV7-2 and TRBJ2-5, with a possible D match to TRBD2 (7 bases). Germline V lookup: CDR1 SGHTA, CDR2 FQGNSA. This CDR3 contains 17 residues. V was trimmed by 1 base and J by 5 bases, leaving 20 bases between them. CDR3 loop: CASSLGVLAGAGETQYF. The CDR3 DNA reads as TGTGCCAGCAGCTTAGGGGTCTTGGCGGGGGCCGGGGAGACCCAGTACTTC.